One and the same sample provided the 12 T cell receptor beta chains below, sequenced in a study of cytomegalovirus exposure and HLA in healthy donors. The study ran its PCR with 60 Vbeta and 13 Jbeta primers. TCRdb's table, derived via immunoSEQ multiplex PCR, lists solely in-frame clones and lacks some. The sample holds 130,000 to 150,000 clones, about 80% seen once. Source material: PBMCs. The receptor source for this set is a woman in her thirties in good health and CMV-seronegative.

The chain uses TRBV6-1 and TRBJ1-4; 7 bases fit TRBD1. The CDR3 is 15 amino acids. Germline V gives CDR1 MNHNS, CDR2 SASEGT. Trimming took 2 bases from V and 7 from J; bases not matched to a gene: 7. This CDR3 reads CASSEWGTALEKLFF. Written as DNA, the CDR3 is TGTGCCAGCAGTGAATGGGGGACAGCCCTTGAAAAACTGTTTTTT.

The chain recombines TRBV30 with TRBJ1-5; no definite D call. Germline-derived CDR1 and CDR2 are GTSNPN and SVGIG (reference sequence). Trimming pared 2 bases from V and 3 bases from J, leaving 11 bases between. The CDR3 contains 14 residues. In DNA form, the CDR3 reads TGTGCCTGGAGTCCTGGCTCCAACAATCAGCCCCAGCATTTT. The encoded protein is CAWSPGSNNQPQHF.

J is TRBJ1-5 and V is TRBV10-2; possible D gene TRBD1, 6 bases. This CDR3 region has 16 residues. Germline-derived CDR1 and CDR2 are WSHSY and SAAADI. The V and J ends lost 5 bases and 6 bases respectively, with 20 bases between them. The CDR3 sequence: CASSKGTPHRGQPQHF. CDR3 bases: TGCGCCAGCAGTAAAGGGACACCGCATAGGGGTCAGCCCCAGCATTTT.

The chain carries TRBV7-8 and TRBJ1-6; D unclear. With 1 base removed from V and 7 bases from J, the gap between germline ends came to 11 bases. Germline CDR1 and CDR2: SGHVS and FQNEAQ. This CDR3 contains 15 residues. DNA of the CDR3: TGTGCCAGCAGCTTAGGAGACACAACAAATTCACCCCTCCACTTT. This encodes CASSLGDTTNSPLHF.

J is TRBJ2-7 and V is TRBV11-2; 7 bases are a match to TRBD2. Trimming took 2 bases from V and 4 from J; bases not matched to a gene: 11. The CDR3 runs 16 residues. Germline loops: CDR1 SGHAT, CDR2 FQNNGV. CDR3 loop: CASSLRRGTFPYEQYF. DNA of the CDR3: TGTGCCAGCAGCTTACGGCGGGGGACTTTCCCTTACGAGCAGTACTTC.

As concerns this clone: This sample includes further DNA sequences coding for the same CDR3. The J gene is TRBJ1-6, the V gene TRBV5-4; TRBD1 is a possible D gene (6 bases). V lost 5 bases and J 7 bases, leaving 16 bases between the germline ends. Germline CDR1 SGHNT, CDR2 YYREEE (reference sequence). There are 15 residues in the CDR3. The CDR3 region has the DNA TGTGCCAGCAGTAACCGAGGGGGTGGGAATTCACCCCTCCACTTT. It specifies CASSNRGGGNSPLHF.

V usage is TRBV5-4 and J usage is TRBJ1-6; 7 bases are shared with TRBD1. Trimming cost V 2 bases and J 5 bases; bases outside gene matches: 7. This CDR3 region has 16 residues. The V gene's germline CDR1 is SGHNT and CDR2 YYREEE (reference sequence). In DNA form, the CDR3 reads TGTGCCAGCAGCTTCGGCGGCAGGGGGGATAATTCACCCCTCCACTTT. Its translation: CASSFGGRGDNSPLHF. The variable domain in full, with the rest retrieved from reference TRBV5-4 and TRBJ1-6, is ETGVTQSPTHLIKTRGQQVTLRCSSQSGHNTVSWYQQALGQGPQFIFQYYREEENGRGNFPPRFSGLQFPNYSSELNVNALELDDSALYLCASSFGGRGDNSPLHFGNGTRLTVT.

CDR3 nucleotide sequence: TGTGCCAGCAGCTTAGGGGAAGGCAGGGTCCACGAGCAGTACTTC. It specifies CASSLGEGRVHEQYF. The rearrangement links TRBV7-8 to TRBJ2-7, with D possibly matching TRBD1 (5 bases). Germline V lookup: CDR1 SGHVS, CDR2 FQNEAQ. The CDR3 is made up of 15 amino acids. Trimming took off 1 base at V and 5 bases at J, with 15 bases between the two ends.

V gene TRBV2 combines with J gene TRBJ2-5; tentative D call: TRBD2 (5 bases). Germline V gives CDR1 SNHLY, CDR2 FYNNEI. The CDR3 runs to 14 residues. V was cut by 6 bases and J by 3 bases, with 14 bases left in between. CDR3 DNA: TGTGCCAGCAGAATCCGGGGTGTCAAAGAGACCCAGTACTTC. Its protein product is CASRIRGVKETQYF.

The CDR3 sequence: CASGVRSGSSGNTIYF. The DNA of the CDR3 is TGTGCCAGCGGAGTGAGGTCGGGAAGCTCTGGAAACACCATATATTTT. The gene calls are TRBV9 and TRBJ1-3; D not certain. V was trimmed by 7 bases and J by 0 bases, leaving 17 bases between them. Looked up from germline, CDR1 is SGDLS and CDR2 is YYNGEE. The length of the CDR3 is 16 residues.

V usage is TRBV6-5 and J usage is TRBJ2-7; 7 nucleotides align to TRBD1. From germline, CDR1 is MNHEY and CDR2 SVGAGI. The CDR3 is 14 amino acids. V lost 2 bases, J lost 3 bases, and 4 bases stayed unmatched. CDR3 protein: CASSYGGQSYEQYF. CDR3 sequence (DNA): TGTGCCAGCAGTTACGGGGGACAGAGCTACGAGCAGTACTTC.

The chain carries TRBV9 and TRBJ1-1; the match to TRBD1 covers 7 bases. The CDR3 has 15 amino acids. Losses at the gene ends were 0 bases for V and 0 bases for J; bases not matched to a gene: 2. Germline values: CDR1 SGDLS, CDR2 YYNGEE. The CDR3 loop reads CASSVGGGVNTEAFF. The CDR3 DNA is TGTGCCAGCAGCGTAGGAGGGGGCGTGAACACTGAAGCTTTCTTT. Complete variable domain (other parts from reference TRBV9 and TRBJ1-1): DSGVTQTPKHLITATGQRVTLRCSPRSGDLSVYWYQQSLDQGLQFLIQYYNGEERAKGNILERFSAQQFPDLHSELNLSSLELGDSALYFCASSVGGGVNTEAFFGQGTRLTVV.